This entry describes one T cell receptor beta chain. TCRdb reprocessed the RACE reads with MiXCR, giving one entry per CDR3 protein. Of some 51,000 distinct CDR3 sequences in the sample, 9.4% were seen once. The CDR3 has 15 residues. CDR1 is SGHNT, CDR2 YENEEA, per germline. With V trimmed by 8 bases and J by 5 bases, 5 bases remained unmatched. Time point noted: pre-sensitization, week 0. Noted treatment: therapeutic diphenylcyclopropenone sensitization with weekly scalp DPC. The sample originates from a study of human T cells and chemical hapten exposure. This TCR came from a woman in her 40s with alopecia areata. Some clones in this sample may be carry-over from other donors' samples. The rearrangement links TRBV11-3 to TRBJ2-3, with TRBD2 matching 15 bases. Sequencing used whole blood, obtained in connection with sensitization to the hapten diphenylcyclopropenone (DPC). The DNA for the CDR3 is TGTGCCAGCTCGCGGACTAGCGGGGGGGTAGATACGCAGTATTTT. This codes for CASSRTSGGVDTQYF.